A selection of T cell receptor beta chains follows, all from one sample in a study of identifying expanded T cells in peripheral blood. Clones were read by immunoSEQ multiplex PCR, and TCRdb kept only the in-frame ones, dropping some. The profile shows about 52,000 clones, roughly 82% of them singletons. Sequencing was carried out using blood. These TCRs come from a person between 18 and 75 years old in good health. The CDR3 runs from the conserved cysteine through the conserved F or W. D genes are given only for firm matches. A clone size is listed for some rows: how often the clone was seen (once, few, many), or a class if it is expanded.

CDR3 protein	CDR3 DNA	V gene	J gene	clone size	D gene
CASRVANYGYTF	TGTGCCAGCAGAGTAGCTAACTATGGCTACACCTTC	TRBV28	TRBJ1-2	once	.
CASRGLSTEAFF	TGTGCCTCAAGGGGTTTGAGCACTGAAGCTTTCTTT	TRBV6-6	TRBJ1-1	.	.
CASSTRGTPNPYEQYF	TGTGCCAGCAGCACCCGCGGGACCCCAAACCCCTACGAGCAGTACTTC	TRBV11-3	TRBJ2-7	.	.
CSVDFGQGRYGYTF	TGCAGCGTTGACTTTGGACAGGGCCGCTATGGCTACACCTTC	TRBV29-1	TRBJ1-2	.	TRBD1
CATTPPTTKETQYF	TGTGCCACCACCCCCCCGACTACCAAAGAGACCCAGTACTTC	TRBV19	TRBJ2-5	.	.
CASSLVRANTEAFF	TGTGCCAGCAGTTTGGTGAGGGCGAACACTGAAGCTTTCTTT	TRBV28	TRBJ1-1	.	.
CASSLRPDRLTGELFF	TGTGCCAGCAGTCTGCGCCCTGACAGACTTACCGGGGAGCTGTTTTTT	TRBV14	TRBJ2-2	few	.
CASSLSLSSGNTIYF	TGCGCCAGCAGCCTCTCACTTAGCTCTGGAAACACCATATATTTT	TRBV5-1	TRBJ1-3	once	.
CASRAGGNEQYF	TGTGCCAGCAGGGCGGGAGGGAACGAGCAGTACTTC	TRBV27	TRBJ2-7	once	TRBD2
CSVLEARNTGELFF	TGCAGCGTCCTGGAAGCCCGGAACACCGGGGAGCTGTTTTTT	TRBV29-1	TRBJ2-2	.	.
CASSSGLQETQYF	TGTGCCAGCAGCTCGGGACTCCAAGAGACCCAGTACTTC	TRBV5-6	TRBJ2-5	.	.
CASRSTLGHSYEQYF	TGTGCCAGCAGATCCACCCTGGGACACTCCTACGAGCAGTACTTC	TRBV6-1	TRBJ2-7	.	.
CASSFLENTEAFF	TGTGCCAGCAGCTTTCTGGAAAACACTGAAGCTTTCTTT	TRBV7-9	TRBJ1-1	few	.
CAWSWTGGGGMNTEAFF	TGTGCCTGGAGTTGGACAGGGGGCGGGGGCATGAACACTGAAGCTTTCTTT	TRBV30	TRBJ1-1	few	TRBD1
CASSSGTSGSRTDTQYF	TGTGCCAGCAGCTCGGGGACTAGCGGGAGTAGGACAGATACGCAGTATTTT	TRBV7-9	TRBJ2-3	.	TRBD2
CASSTTLSVNTQYF	TGTGCCAGCAGTACGACGCTTTCGGTAAATACGCAGTATTTT	TRBV27	TRBJ2-3	.	.
CASSLEVPWGPTDTQYF	TGCGCCAGCAGCTTGGAAGTCCCCTGGGGTCCCACAGATACGCAGTATTTT	TRBV5-1	TRBJ2-3	.	.
CASSVGLAGTDTQYF	TGTGCCAGCAGCGTGGGACTAGCGGGCACAGATACGCAGTATTTT	TRBV9	TRBJ2-3	.	TRBD2
CASSESIRQGRAYEQYF	TGCGCCAGCAGTGAGTCGATCAGACAGGGGCGGGCCTACGAGCAGTACTTC	TRBV10-1	TRBJ2-7	.	TRBD1
CASSKGRETQYF	TGTGCCAGCAGCAAGGGCAGGGAGACCCAGTACTTC	TRBV21-1	TRBJ2-5	.	.
CSASGQTSYNEQFF	TGCAGCGCGTCGGGACAGACTTCCTACAATGAGCAGTTCTTC	TRBV29-1	TRBJ2-1	.	TRBD1
CASSYHPAGTQYF	TGTGCCAGCAGCTATCATCCCGCAGGGACCCAGTACTTC	TRBV7-7	TRBJ2-5	.	.
CASSENGSHGYTF	TGTGCCAGCAGTGAAAACGGATCCCATGGCTACACCTTC	TRBV6-1	TRBJ1-2	.	.
CASSYRLEGSYTF	TGTGCCAGCAGTTACCGTTTGGAGGGGAGCTACACCTTC	TRBV6-5	TRBJ1-2	few	.
CASRDGTGHTDTQYF	TGTGCCAGCAGAGACGGAACAGGACACACAGATACGCAGTATTTT	TRBV6-4	TRBJ2-3	few	.
CASHEDGRGINGYTF	TGTGCCAGCCATGAGGACGGCAGGGGGATAAATGGCTACACCTTC	TRBV28	TRBJ1-2	.	TRBD1
CASSWDLATEAFF	TGCGCCAGCAGCTGGGACTTGGCCACTGAAGCTTTCTTT	TRBV5-1	TRBJ1-1	once	.
CAISETTRTRVELNTEAFF	TGTGCCATCAGTGAGACGACCCGGACCCGGGTGGAGCTGAACACTGAAGCTTTCTTT	TRBV10-3	TRBJ1-1	.	.
CASSLQGVNTEAFF	TGTGCCAGCAGTTTACAGGGGGTAAACACTGAAGCTTTCTTT	TRBV27	TRBJ1-1	.	TRBD1
CASSLGDRGSETQYF	TGTGCCAGCAGCTTGGGGGACAGGGGTTCGGAGACCCAGTACTTC	TRBV5-4	TRBJ2-5	once	TRBD1
CASSTTGSGPGEQYF	TGTGCCAGCAGCACTACGGGGTCGGGGCCGGGCGAGCAGTACTTC	TRBV6-5	TRBJ2-7	.	.
CASSLRQGGTDTQYF	TGCGCCAGCAGCCTACGACAGGGGGGCACAGATACGCAGTATTTT	TRBV5-1	TRBJ2-3	.	TRBD1
CALQQGTMNTEAFF	TGTGCCCTTCAACAGGGGACGATGAACACTGAAGCTTTCTTT	TRBV30	TRBJ1-1	.	TRBD1